This TCR beta chain stems from a study of control samples from healthy donors and cancer patients. The repertoire was sequenced with immunoSEQ multiplex PCR; TCRdb's copy has only in-frame clones and lacks some. The table includes 250,000 to 300,000 clones, about 80% detected once. The sequencing sample was made of PBMCs. The clonotype comes from a woman aged 55-70 years with lung cancer.

The CDR3 is CASSLGRRVFF. The CDR3 DNA sequence: TGTGCCAGCAGTTTGGGCCGGAGGGTGTTTTTT. The chain joins TRBV28 to TRBJ1-4; D unclear. V was shortened by 3 bases and J by 15 bases, with 11 bases between the two germline ends. Germline assignment: CDR1 MDHEN and CDR2 SYDVKM. The CDR3 covers 11 residues.